This note documents a single T cell receptor (beta chain) sequence. The record originates from a study of monozygotic twins with inflammatory bowel disease. Germline V lookup: CDR1 DFQATT, CDR2 SNEGSKA (reference sequence). The CDR3 has 13 residues. TCRdb re-called the 5' RACE reads; every CDR3 protein appears as one record, without DNA. This repertoire includes under 150,000 distinct CDR3 sequences. V gene TRBV20-1 combines with J gene TRBJ2-4; the D call from TCRdb, TRBD1, cannot be confirmed without DNA. The sequence came from a human donor with ulcerative colitis or Crohn's disease, or a healthy co-twin of an affected twin (not recorded which). Sequenced material: blood. The chain's CDR3 is CSATGPNRGIQYF.